This T cell receptor (beta chain) was sequenced in a study of blood T cell repertoires in COVID-19. Study-wide background: Sites across the United States, Italy and Spain contributed samples from acute and convalescent COVID-19. PBMCs, B-cell-depleted T cells, or T cells were the source of the cDNA or gDNA that made up the material.

Authors' data handling: Reference gene primer amplification gave estimated nucleated cell counts. Some clones are missing from TCRdb's copy, which holds only in-frame ones; the method was immunoSEQ multiplex PCR. Clonal size and the V and J genes are those of that table, whereas D and trimming came from the DNA. The data contain around 150,000 clones, roughly four fifths of them singletons. Trimming shortened V by 5 bases and J by 5 bases, and 16 bases separated the two germline ends. CDR3 length: 14 amino acids. Germline V CDR1 and CDR2: MNHEY, SVGAGI. The material sequenced was peripheral blood. This chain uses TRBV6-5 with TRBJ2-7; TRBD1 might be the D (5 bases). This clonotype originated in a woman older than 75 with acute or convalescent COVID-19. Here the CDR3 DNA reads TGTGCCAGCAGTCCAGGGTGGGTGGGGAACGAGCAGTACTTC. Amino acids: CASSPGWVGNEQYF.